These T cell receptor beta chains were read from a single sample in a study of T cell repertoires in cytomegalovirus infection. These receptors have no known antigen. TCRdb re-analysed the reads in MiXCR, keeping a single row per CDR3 protein. This table holds roughly 280,000 distinct CDR3 sequences, about 20% found once. Source: cultured PBMCs, taken from culture after CMV antigen stimulation. The receptors shown here come from a human donor in good health (CMV status not recorded). Some clones in this sample may be carry-over from other donors' samples. The CDR3 runs from the conserved cysteine through the conserved F or W. A D gene is named only where the DNA matches it firmly. The size entry is marked missing in some rows and otherwise reads once, few, many or a size class.

d_call cdr3_length clone_size j_call v_call cdr3_nt cdr3_aa
- 13 - TRBJ1-1 TRBV7-2 TGTGCCAGCAGCAACAGGGTTACGGCTGAAGCTTTCTTT CASSNRVTAEAFF
- 15 - TRBJ1-6 TRBV28 TGTGCCAGCACCACCGGGAGCTCCTATAATTCACCCCTCCACTTT CASTTGSSYNSPLHF
- 15 many TRBJ1-1 TRBV7-2 TGTGCCAGCAGCTTATACCTGGGCAGACACACTGAAGCTTTCTTT CASSLYLGRHTEAFF
- 13 - TRBJ2-1 TRBV18 TGTGCCAGCTCACCAACAGGGGAGGGTGAGCAGTTCTTC CASSPTGEGEQFF
TRBD2 14 few TRBJ2-1 TRBV4-2 TGTGCCAGCAGCCAAGGGGGGGGAGGGTATGAGCAGTTCTTC CASSQGGGGYEQFF
- 12 few TRBJ1-1 TRBV2 TGTGCCAGCAAAGTGACGGACACTGAAGCTTTCTTT CASKVTDTEAFF
- 14 - TRBJ1-1 TRBV27 TGTGCCAGCAGTCTTACAAGGATCAACACTGAAGCTTTCTTT CASSLTRINTEAFF
- 17 - TRBJ2-4 TRBV6-1 TGTGCCAGCACCGATATTGGGGGATTCGGAACCAAAAACATTCAGTACTTC CASTDIGGFGTKNIQYF
TRBD1 16 few TRBJ1-4 TRBV18 TGTGCCAGCTCACCTCAAGGACAGGGGTCTAATGAAAAACTGTTTTTT CASSPQGQGSNEKLFF
TRBD1 14 few TRBJ1-4 TRBV20-1 TGCAGTGCTAGAGAGCTCTCAGGGGGCGGACGGCTGTTTTTT CSARELSGGGRLFF
- 15 - TRBJ1-3 TRBV4-1 TGCGCCAGCAGCCAAGATGGCCGCTCTGGAAACACCATATATTTT CASSQDGRSGNTIYF
- 15 - TRBJ1-3 TRBV12-3/TRBV12-4 TGTGCCAGCAGTTTTCTCAGGGGCTCTGGAAACACCATATATTTT CASSFLRGSGNTIYF
- 13 many TRBJ2-7 TRBV7-2 TGTGCCAGCAGCGCGAAAACCAGGCTTGAGCAGTACTTC CASSAKTRLEQYF
TRBD2 15 few TRBJ2-2 TRBV19 TGTGCCAGTAGTCCGGGACTAGCGCCCACCGGGGAGCTGTTTTTT CASSPGLAPTGELFF
- 17 - TRBJ2-7 TRBV18 TGTGCCAGCTCCGAACGCTACCGGGACGTAAGCTCCTACGAGCAGTACTTC CASSERYRDVSSYEQYF
TRBD2 16 - TRBJ2-1 TRBV24-1 TGTGCCACCAGTGACCCCTCAGCGGGAGGGCAGAATGAGCAGTTCTTC CATSDPSAGGQNEQFF
TRBD1 16 many TRBJ1-1 TRBV7-2 TGTGCCAGCAGCCCTCGGACAGGTGTTTTGAACACTGAAGCTTTCTTT CASSPRTGVLNTEAFF
- 15 many TRBJ2-2 TRBV12-3/TRBV12-4 TGTGCCAGCAGTTTCGCGGGGCCGAACACCGGGGAGCTGTTTTTT CASSFAGPNTGELFF
- 14 - TRBJ1-5 TRBV6-1 TGTGCCAGCACCAAGGCAGGGGAGAATCAGCCCCAGCATTTT CASTKAGENQPQHF
TRBD2 13 - TRBJ2-3 TRBV20-1 TGCAGTGTTACGGGACTACGGGGGGATACGCAGTATTTT CSVTGLRGDTQYF
- 15 few TRBJ2-3 TRBV7-8 TGTGCCAGCAGCTTACTCGGGACTAGCACAGATACGCAGTATTTT CASSLLGTSTDTQYF
- 15 - TRBJ2-7 TRBV2 TGTGCCAGCAGTGGAACTCGTGGAAGCTCCTACGAGCAGTACTTC CASSGTRGSSYEQYF
- 13 many TRBJ1-5 TRBV10-3 TGTGCCATCAGTACACGGAGCAATCAGCCCCAGCATTTT CAISTRSNQPQHF
- 13 - TRBJ2-7 TRBV5-4 TGTGCCAGCAGCGCGAGCAGTGCCTACGAGCAGTACTTC CASSASSAYEQYF
- 12 - TRBJ1-5 TRBV6-6 TGTGCCAGCAAGACAGCCAATCAGCCCCAGCATTTT CASKTANQPQHF
- 14 many TRBJ1-1 TRBV6-1 TGTGCCAGCACCGGCTCGGGAGGGGACACTGAAGCTTTCTTT CASTGSGGDTEAFF
- 13 few TRBJ1-1 TRBV20-1 TGCAGTGCTAGTATCGACCCGAACACTGAAGCTTTCTTT CSASIDPNTEAFF
- 14 many TRBJ2-5 TRBV28 TGTGCCAGCAGTTTGACTAATTACCAAGAGACCCAGTACTTC CASSLTNYQETQYF
- 13 few TRBJ1-1 TRBV7-2 TGTGCCAGCAGAAATAAGGTGAACACTGAAGCTTTCTTT CASRNKVNTEAFF
- 19 many TRBJ1-3 TRBV11-2 TGTGCCAGCAGCTTAGCGGGACGGTTAAGGTCAGGCTCTGGAAACACCATATATTTT CASSLAGRLRSGSGNTIYF
TRBD1 15 many TRBJ1-2 TRBV7-2 TGTGCCAGCAGCTTGGGGGACAGGGCCGGGGACGGCTACACCTTC CASSLGDRAGDGYTF
- 15 - TRBJ1-4 TRBV7-2 TGTGCCAGCAGCTTTGGGGGGGGGTTATTTGAAAAACTGTTTTTT CASSFGGGLFEKLFF
- 16 few TRBJ2-2 TRBV11-3 TGTGCCAGCAGCTTAGAATCGTCGGGTCTGACCGGGGAGCTGTTTTTT CASSLESSGLTGELFF
TRBD1 15 - TRBJ2-1 TRBV19 TGTGCCAGTAGTATGGGACAGGGGAGGAACAATGAGCAGTTCTTC CASSMGQGRNNEQFF
TRBD1 16 - TRBJ1-1 TRBV4-1 TGCGCCAGCAGCCAACGCACAGGGGGGGGACTCACTGAAGCTTTCTTT CASSQRTGGGLTEAFF
- 15 few TRBJ2-1 TRBV3-1 TGTGCCAGCAGCCAGGCCCCGGACTCCTACAATGAGCAGTTCTTC CASSQAPDSYNEQFF
- 14 once TRBJ2-1 TRBV5-1 TGCGCCAGCAGCTTTACGTTGACAGGCTATGAGCAGTTCTTC CASSFTLTGYEQFF
TRBD1 12 many TRBJ2-7 TRBV6-2/TRBV6-3 TGTGCCAGCGGCCGGGACAGCTACGAGCAGTACTTC CASGRDSYEQYF
- 16 once TRBJ2-7 TRBV6-1 TGTGCCAGCAGTAAAACCTTGGGACTCGACTCCTACGAGCAGTACTTC CASSKTLGLDSYEQYF
TRBD1 15 - TRBJ1-1 TRBV19 TGTGCCAGTAGTCCCGGGACAGGGGTGAGTTCTGAAGCTTTCTTT CASSPGTGVSSEAFF
- 17 few TRBJ2-2 TRBV18 TGTGCCAGCTCACCACGGAATAGCGCGGGAAACACCGGGGAGCTGTTTTTT CASSPRNSAGNTGELFF
- 14 - TRBJ1-5 TRBV6-5 TGTGCCAGCAGTTCCTCGGGCCCAAATCAGCCCCAGCATTTT CASSSSGPNQPQHF
- 15 many TRBJ1-5 TRBV12-3/TRBV12-4 TGTGCCAGCAGTTTGACGGCAGGGGGCAATCAGCCCCAGCATTTT CASSLTAGGNQPQHF
TRBD1 20 few TRBJ2-3 TRBV15 TGTGCCACCAGCAGACGGACCGGGACAGGGGGCGAGGGTCTCACAGATACGCAGTATTTT CATSRRTGTGGEGLTDTQYF
- 12 - TRBJ2-2 TRBV24-1 TGTGCCGCTGGGGGGAACACCGGGGAGCTGTTTTTT CAAGGNTGELFF
TRBD2 16 few TRBJ2-3 TRBV28 TGTGCCAGCAGTTTTGGGATAGCGGGAGAAACAGATACGCAGTATTTT CASSFGIAGETDTQYF
TRBD2 14 - TRBJ2-5 TRBV27 TGTGCCAGCAGTTTATGGGGGGGGCAAGAGACCCAGTACTTC CASSLWGGQETQYF
- 17 few TRBJ2-6 TRBV6-6 TGTGCCAGCACATCTCGACAGGCCCACTCTGGGGCCAACGTCCTGACTTTC CASTSRQAHSGANVLTF
TRBD2 14 - TRBJ2-4 TRBV6-2/TRBV6-3 TGTGCCAGCAGTGCATCGGGACTAGCGGCCGGGCGGTACTTC CASSASGLAAGRYF
TRBD1 17 few TRBJ1-5 TRBV24-1 TGTGCCACCAGTGATTCCCATAGACAGGGACCCTATCAGCCCCAGCATTTT CATSDSHRQGPYQPQHF
TRBD2 16 many TRBJ2-1 TRBV24-1 TGTGCCACCAGTGATCGGCGGCGGGAGAGATACAATGAGCAGTTCTTC CATSDRRRERYNEQFF
TRBD2 16 few TRBJ2-7 TRBV6-2/TRBV6-3 TGTGCCAGCAGTCGTCAACCGGGACTAGCCACCTACGAGCAGTACTTC CASSRQPGLATYEQYF
TRBD2 14 - TRBJ2-7 TRBV29-1 TGCAGCGTTGCCACCACTAGCGGGAGGGACGAGCAGTACTTC CSVATTSGRDEQYF
- 15 - TRBJ1-4 TRBV4-3 TGCGCCAGCAGCCAAGCGAGGGACTATGGGGAAAAACTGTTTTTT CASSQARDYGEKLFF
- 14 - TRBJ1-5 TRBV12-3/TRBV12-4 TGTGCCAGCAGTTTTTCGGGAGGCAATCAGCCCCAGCATTTT CASSFSGGNQPQHF
TRBD2 18 many TRBJ2-1 TRBV7-2 TGTGCCAGCAGCTTACGGACTAGCGGGTGGGGCCCCTACAATGAGCAGTTCTTC CASSLRTSGWGPYNEQFF
TRBD1 15 - TRBJ2-5 TRBV28 TGTGCCAGCAGTACGCCGTACAGGGGCGAGGAGACCCAGTACTTC CASSTPYRGEETQYF